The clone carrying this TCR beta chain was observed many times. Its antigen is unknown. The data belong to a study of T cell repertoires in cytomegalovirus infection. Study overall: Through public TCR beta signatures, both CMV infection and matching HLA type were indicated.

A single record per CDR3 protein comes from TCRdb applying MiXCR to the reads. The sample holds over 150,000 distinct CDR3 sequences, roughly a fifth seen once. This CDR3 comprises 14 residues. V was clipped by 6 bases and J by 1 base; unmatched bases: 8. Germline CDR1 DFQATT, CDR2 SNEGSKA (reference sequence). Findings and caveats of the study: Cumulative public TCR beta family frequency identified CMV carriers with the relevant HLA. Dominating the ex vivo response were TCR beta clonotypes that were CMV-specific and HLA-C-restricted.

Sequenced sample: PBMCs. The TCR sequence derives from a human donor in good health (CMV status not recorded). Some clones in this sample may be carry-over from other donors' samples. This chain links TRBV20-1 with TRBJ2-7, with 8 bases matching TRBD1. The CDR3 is CSAQTGGSSYEQYF. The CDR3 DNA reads TGCAGTGCCCAAACAGGGGGAAGTTCCTACGAGCAGTACTTC.